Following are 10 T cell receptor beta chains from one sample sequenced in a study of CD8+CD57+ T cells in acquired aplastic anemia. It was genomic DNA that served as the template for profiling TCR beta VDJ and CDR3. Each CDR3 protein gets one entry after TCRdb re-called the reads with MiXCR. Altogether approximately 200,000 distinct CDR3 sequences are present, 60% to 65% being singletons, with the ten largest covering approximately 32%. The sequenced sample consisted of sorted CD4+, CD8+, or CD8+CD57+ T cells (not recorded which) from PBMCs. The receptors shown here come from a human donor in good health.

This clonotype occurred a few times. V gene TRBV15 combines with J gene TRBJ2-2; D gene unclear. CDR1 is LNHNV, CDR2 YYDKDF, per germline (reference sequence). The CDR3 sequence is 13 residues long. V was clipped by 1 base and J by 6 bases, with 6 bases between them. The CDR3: CATSRVRSGELFF. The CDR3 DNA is TGTGCCACCAGCAGAGTTAGATCCGGGGAGCTGTTTTTT. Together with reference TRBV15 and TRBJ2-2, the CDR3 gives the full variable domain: DAMVIQNPRYQVTQFGKPVTLSCSQTLNHNVMYWYQQKSSQAPKLLFHYYDKDFNNEADTPDNFQSRRPNTSFCFLDIRSPGLGDTAMYLCATSRVRSGELFFGEGSRLTVL.

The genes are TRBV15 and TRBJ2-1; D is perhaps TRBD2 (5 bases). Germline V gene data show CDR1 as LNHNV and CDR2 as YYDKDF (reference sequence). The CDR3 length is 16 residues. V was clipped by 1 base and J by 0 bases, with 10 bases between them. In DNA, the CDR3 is TGTGCCACCAGCAGAGGAAGCGGAGCCTCCTACAATGAGCAGTTCTTC. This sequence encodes CATSRGSGASYNEQFF.

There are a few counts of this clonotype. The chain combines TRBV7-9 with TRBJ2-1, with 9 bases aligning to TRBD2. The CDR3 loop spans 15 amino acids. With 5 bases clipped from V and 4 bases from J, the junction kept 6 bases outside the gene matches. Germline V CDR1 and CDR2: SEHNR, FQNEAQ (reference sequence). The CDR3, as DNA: TGTGCCAGCAGCCCTAGCGGGGATGCATACAATGAGCAGTTCTTC. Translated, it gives CASSPSGDAYNEQFF.

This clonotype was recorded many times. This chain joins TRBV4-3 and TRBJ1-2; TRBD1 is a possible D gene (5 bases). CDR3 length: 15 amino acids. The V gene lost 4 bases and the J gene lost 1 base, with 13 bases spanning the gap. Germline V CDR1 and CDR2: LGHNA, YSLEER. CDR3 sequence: CASSPSQGNNYGYTF. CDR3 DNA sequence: TGCGCCAGCAGCCCCTCGCAGGGAAATAACTATGGCTACACCTTC.

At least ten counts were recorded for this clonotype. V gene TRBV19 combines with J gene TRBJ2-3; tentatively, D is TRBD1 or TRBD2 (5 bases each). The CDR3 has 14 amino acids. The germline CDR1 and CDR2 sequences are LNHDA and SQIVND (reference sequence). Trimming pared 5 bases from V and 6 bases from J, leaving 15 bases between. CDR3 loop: CASSGTSSLDTQYF. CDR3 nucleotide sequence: TGTGCCAGTAGTGGGACCTCGTCTTTGGATACGCAGTATTTT.

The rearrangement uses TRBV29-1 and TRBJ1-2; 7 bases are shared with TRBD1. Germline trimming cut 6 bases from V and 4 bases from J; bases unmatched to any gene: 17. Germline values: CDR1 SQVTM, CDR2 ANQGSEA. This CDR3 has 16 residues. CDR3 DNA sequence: TGCAGCGTGATCCGGGACAGCCTTAGGCTACCCTATGGCTACACCTTC. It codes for CSVIRDSLRLPYGYTF.

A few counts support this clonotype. CDR3 nucleotide sequence: TGCAGTGCTGGAGGTGGACTAGCGGGAGCCTACGAGCAGTACTTC. Translation: CSAGGGLAGAYEQYF. The gene calls are TRBV20-1 and TRBJ2-7; TRBD2 matches 13 bases. CDR3 length equals 15 residues. Looked up from germline, CDR1 is DFQATT and CDR2 is SNEGSKA (reference sequence). Losses at the gene ends were 5 bases for V and 2 bases for J; bases not matched to a gene: 6.

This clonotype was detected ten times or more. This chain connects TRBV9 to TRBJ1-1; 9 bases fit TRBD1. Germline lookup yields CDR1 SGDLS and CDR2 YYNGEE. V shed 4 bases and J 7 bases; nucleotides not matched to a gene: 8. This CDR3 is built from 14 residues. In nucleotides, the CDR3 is TGTGCCAGCAGCAACCCACAGGGGGCAGGTGAAGCTTTCTTT. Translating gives CASSNPQGAGEAFF.

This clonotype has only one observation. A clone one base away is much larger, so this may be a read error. In nucleotides, the CDR3 is TGTGCCAGCGGAGACCACGAGCAGTACTTC. Its translation is CASGDHEQYF. The gene calls are TRBV28 and TRBJ2-7; no clear D. The CDR3 contains 10 residues. Germline V gene data show CDR1 as MDHEN and CDR2 as SYDVKM. Trimming removed 8 bases at V and 5 bases at J, with 7 bases between.

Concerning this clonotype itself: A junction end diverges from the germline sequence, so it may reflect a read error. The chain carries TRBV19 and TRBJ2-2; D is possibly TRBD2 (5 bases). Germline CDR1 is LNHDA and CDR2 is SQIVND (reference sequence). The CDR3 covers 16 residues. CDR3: CASSIRSGANTGELFF. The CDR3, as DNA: TGTGCCAGTAGTATCAGAAGCGGAGCGAACACCGGTGAGCTGTTTTTT.